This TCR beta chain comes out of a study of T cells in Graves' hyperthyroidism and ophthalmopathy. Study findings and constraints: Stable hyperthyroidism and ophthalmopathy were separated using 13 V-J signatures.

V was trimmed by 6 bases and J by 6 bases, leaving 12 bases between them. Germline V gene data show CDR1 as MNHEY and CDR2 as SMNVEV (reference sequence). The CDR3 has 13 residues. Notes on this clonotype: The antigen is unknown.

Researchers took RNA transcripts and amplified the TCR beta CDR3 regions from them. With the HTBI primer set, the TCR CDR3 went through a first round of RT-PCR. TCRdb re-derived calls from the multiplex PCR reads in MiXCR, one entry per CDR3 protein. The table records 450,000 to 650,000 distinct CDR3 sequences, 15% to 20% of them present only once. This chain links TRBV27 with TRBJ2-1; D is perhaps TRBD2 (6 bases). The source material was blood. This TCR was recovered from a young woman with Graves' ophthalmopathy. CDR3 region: CASRARDSNEQFF. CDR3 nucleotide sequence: TGTGCCAGCAGGGCCAGGGACTCCAATGAGCAGTTCTTC.